This passage covers 21 T cell receptor beta chains from one sample sequenced in a study of beta chain features in type 1 diabetes (dated by TCRdb to the late 2010s). The receptor library was made with the immunoSEQ multiplex PCR assay. The entire isolated RNA was reverse transcribed using the High Capacity cDNA Reverse Transcription Kit, and thus expressed TCRB transcripts were sequenced. The table comes from immuneACCESS by way of TCRdb, which keeps in-frame sequences with V and J called. Part of the clones is missing from these tables; in studies checked, under half for an unresolved V gene and the rest for unknown reasons. The sample table contains roughly 150,000 clones; only one count was recorded for approximately 10% of them. 0.7% of the sample is taken by the ten largest. Their specific antigens are unknown. The paper's findings and limits, for the study overall: Type 1 diabetes patients showed a moderate but significant shortening of TCRB CDR3 length in all four CD4+ subsets.

Material: central memory CD4+ T cells from blood. These TCRs come from a woman aged 25-40 years with type 1 diabetes.

This clone was seen only a few times. The chain recombines TRBV7-3 with TRBJ2-1; the match to TRBD2 covers 12 bases. The CDR3 has 14 amino acids. V dropped 5 bases and J dropped 8; count of bases not matched to a gene: 4. Germline V lookup: CDR1 SGHTA, CDR2 FQGTGA. The CDR3 DNA follows: TGTGCCAGCAGCAAACTAGCGGGGGGCGATGAGCAGTTCTTC. Translating it yields CASSKLAGGDEQFF. The full variable domain, in which reference TRBV7-3 and TRBJ2-1 provide the parts outside the CDR3, is GAGVSQTPSNKVTEKGKYVELRCDPISGHTALYWYRQSLGQGPEFLIYFQGTGAADDSGLPNDRFFAVRPEGSVSTLKIQRTERGDSAVYLCASSKLAGGDEQFFGPGTRLTVL.

The chain recombines TRBV15 with TRBJ2-7; TRBD1 aligns across 11 bases. Losses at the gene ends were 1 base for V and 5 bases for J; bases not matched to a gene: 4. Germline CDR1 reads LNHNV; CDR2 reads YYDKDF (reference sequence). The CDR3 is made up of 15 amino acids. The CDR3 sequence: CATSRAGQGVHEQYF. As DNA, the CDR3 is TGTGCCACCAGCAGAGCGGGACAGGGGGTACACGAGCAGTACTTC. Variable domain in full (rest from reference TRBV15 and TRBJ2-7): DAMVIQNPRYQVTQFGKPVTLSCSQTLNHNVMYWYQQKSSQAPKLLFHYYDKDFNNEADTPDNFQSRRPNTSFCFLDIRSPGLGDTAMYLCATSRAGQGVHEQYFGPGTRLTVT.

This clone was recorded once. J is TRBJ2-5 and V is TRBV6-5; no clear D gene. V dropped 2 bases and J dropped 5 bases, with 9 bases sitting between them. Germline loops: CDR1 MNHEY, CDR2 SVGAGI. The CDR3 sequence is 13 residues long. The CDR3 DNA reads as TGTGCCAGCAGTTACCCCCCCCGGGAGACCCAGTACTTC. Protein: CASSYPPRETQYF.

This clone was seen more than once but under ten times. This CDR3 reads CASSQGWRNNEQFF. The DNA for the CDR3 is TGTGCCAGCAGCCAAGGGTGGCGGAACAATGAGCAGTTCTTC. The V call is TRBV4-2, the J call TRBJ2-1, with D unresolved. V lost 1 base and J 5 bases, leaving 9 bases between the germline ends. Germline V gene lookup returns CDR1 LGHNA and CDR2 YNFKEQ. The CDR3 loop spans 14 amino acids.

Only a few counts were recorded for this clone. This sequence joins TRBV5-1 and TRBJ1-2; TRBD1 matches at 11 bases. Germline CDR1 reads SGHRS; CDR2 reads YFSETQ. The CDR3 runs to 14 residues. V was clipped by 4 bases and J by 4 bases; unmatched bases: 3. The CDR3, as DNA: TGCGCCAGCAGCCAGGACAGGGGGCTCTATGGCTACACCTTC. It translates to CASSQDRGLYGYTF.

This clone was seen more than once but under ten times. V usage is TRBV9 and J usage is TRBJ2-2, with a tentative D call TRBD2 (6 bases). Per germline, CDR1 SGDLS and CDR2 YYNGEE. The CDR3 totals 16 residues. Deletions cut 2 bases from V and 2 bases from J, with 13 bases between. The CDR3 bases are TGTGCCAGCAGCGTGATGGCGGGAACCAACACCGGGGAGCTGTTTTTT. This encodes CASSVMAGTNTGELFF.

In this sample, this clone turned up a few times. The rearrangement joins TRBV9 to TRBJ2-1; D possibly corresponds to TRBD2 (6 bases). Trimming removed 2 bases at V and 10 bases at J, with 13 bases between. The CDR3 is 13 residues long. CDR1 SGDLS and CDR2 YYNGEE come from the germline V gene. This CDR3 is CASSVLPEGEQFF. The CDR3 nucleotides are TGTGCCAGCAGCGTCCTCCCGGAGGGGGAGCAGTTCTTC.

V and J are TRBV11-2 and TRBJ2-1; 7 positions match TRBD2. Trimming removed 11 bases from V and 9 bases from J; junction bases left unmatched: 19. CDR1 and CDR2 from the germline V gene are SGHAT and FQNNGV. The CDR3 totals 15 residues. In DNA, the CDR3 is TGTGCCTCCTGTCGAGGGGCTAGCGGTTACCCTGAGCAGTTCTTC. Translation gives CASCRGASGYPEQFF.

This clone was observed a few times. This chain uses TRBV7-8 with TRBJ1-1; tentative D call: TRBD1 (6 bases). The germline V and J ends were trimmed by 2 bases and 5 bases, with 15 bases remaining between them. The CDR3 length is 15 residues. Germline CDR1 is SGHVS and CDR2 is FQNEAQ. CDR3 DNA sequence: TGTGCCAGCAGCTTATCTCCAGGGGTGGCGACTGAAGCTTTCTTT. Protein product: CASSLSPGVATEAFF. Full variable domain (rest looked up from reference TRBV7-8 and TRBJ1-1): GAGVSQSPRYKVAKRGQDVALRCDPISGHVSLFWYQQALGQGPEFLTYFQNEAQLDKSGLPSDRFFAERPEGSVSTLKIQRTQQEDSAVYLCASSLSPGVATEAFFGQGTRLTVV.

With regard to this clone: Distinct nucleotide sequences in the sample also encode this CDR3. The rearrangement uses TRBV19 and TRBJ1-5; D gene ambiguous. The germline V and J ends were trimmed by 3 bases and 5 bases, with 8 bases remaining between them. Germline loops: CDR1 LNHDA, CDR2 SQIVND (reference sequence). The CDR3 loop spans 13 amino acids. CDR3 bases: TGTGCCAGTAGTATCCAGGCCGATCAGCCCCAGCATTTT. Amino acids: CASSIQADQPQHF.

Ten or more counts support this clone. Distinct nucleotide sequences in the sample also encode this CDR3. The genes are TRBV30 and TRBJ1-1; tentatively, D is TRBD1 (6 bases). The CDR3 sequence is 14 residues long. Germline values: CDR1 GTSNPN, CDR2 SVGIG (reference sequence). V was cut by 0 bases and J by 2 bases, with 10 bases left in between. This chain's CDR3 is CAWSVLGGNTEAFF. DNA of the CDR3: TGTGCCTGGAGTGTTTTAGGGGGTAACACTGAAGCTTTCTTT.

V usage is TRBV30 and J usage is TRBJ1-4; D may be TRBD1 (5 bases). The length of the CDR3 is 14 residues. V lost 2 bases, J lost 4 bases, and 11 bases lay in between. Per germline, CDR1 GTSNPN and CDR2 SVGIG (reference sequence). CDR3 DNA sequence: TGTGCCTGGAGTAGACAGAGCCTTAATGAAAAACTGTTTTTT. Translation gives CAWSRQSLNEKLFF.

This clone was seen more than once but under ten times. V usage is TRBV29-1 and J usage is TRBJ2-1; possible D gene TRBD2, 6 bases. V shed 6 bases and J shed 6 bases, with 12 bases lying between them. Germline lookup yields CDR1 SQVTM and CDR2 ANQGSEA. The CDR3 has 12 amino acids. Here the CDR3 DNA reads TGCAGCGTGGACGTTAGCGGCAATGAGCAGTTCTTC. It is translated as CSVDVSGNEQFF.

This clone was observed a handful of times. The chain employs TRBV2 and TRBJ2-1; D is uncertain. The ends were cut back, 6 bases at V and 6 bases at J, with 21 bases in the middle. This CDR3 is built from 16 residues. Looked up from germline, CDR1 is SNHLY and CDR2 is FYNNEI. DNA for the CDR3: TGTGCCAGCAGGCCTAGGCAGTTCACGATGAGCAATGAGCAGTTCTTC. This gives the protein CASRPRQFTMSNEQFF. The whole variable domain, remainder taken from reference TRBV2 and TRBJ2-1, is EPEVTQTPSHQVTQMGQEVILRCVPISNHLYFYWYRQILGQKVEFLVSFYNNEISEKSEIFDDQFSVERPDGSNFTLKIRSTKLEDSAMYFCASRPRQFTMSNEQFFGPGTRLTVL.

V usage is TRBV12-5 and J usage is TRBJ2-3; TRBD2 matches 8 bases. Germline CDR1 and CDR2: LGHNT and FRNRAP. The CDR3 is made up of 16 amino acids. The V gene end was trimmed by 4 bases and the J gene end by 0 bases; junction bases not matched to a gene: 6. The CDR3 here is CASGSRSGASTDTQYF. The CDR3 coding sequence is TGTGCTAGTGGTTCTCGTAGCGGGGCTAGCACAGATACGCAGTATTTT.

This rearrangement joins TRBV2 to TRBJ2-1, with unresolved D. The CDR3 totals 13 residues. Germline CDR1 and CDR2: SNHLY and FYNNEI. Deletions cut 5 bases from V and 8 bases from J, with 13 bases between. DNA for the CDR3: TGTGCCAGCAGTAGGTGGGCCAATCATGAGCAGTTCTTC. Amino acids: CASSRWANHEQFF.

This clone was seen a few times. The rearrangement uses TRBV9 and TRBJ1-4; 7 nucleotides match TRBD1. V lost 0 bases, J lost 7 bases, and 6 bases stayed unmatched. Germline CDR1 reads SGDLS; CDR2 reads YYNGEE. The CDR3 runs 15 residues. CDR3 residues: CASSVAPGGSEKLFF. The CDR3 DNA is TGTGCCAGCAGCGTAGCGCCAGGGGGGAGTGAAAAACTGTTTTTT.

This clone showed up just a few times. The chain recombines TRBV28 with TRBJ2-3; no firm D call. This CDR3 has 16 amino acids. The germline CDR1 and CDR2 sequences are MDHEN and SYDVKM. The V end was cut by 4 bases, the J end by 0 bases, with 14 bases between. The CDR3 DNA sequence: TGTGCCAGCAGTTCCCTCGCAGGTACTAGCACAGATACGCAGTATTTT. Translating gives CASSSLAGTSTDTQYF.

The J gene is TRBJ2-1, the V gene TRBV7-9; 8 bases agree with TRBD1. The germline CDR1 and CDR2 sequences are SEHNR and FQNEAQ (reference sequence). Trimming at V came to 3 bases and at J to 8 bases, leaving 3 bases not matched to a gene. The CDR3 is 13 residues long. The CDR3 region has the DNA TGTGCCAGCAGCTTGGACAGGGACGATGAGCAGTTCTTC. Residues: CASSLDRDDEQFF.

The rearrangement links TRBV5-4 to TRBJ2-2; tentatively, D is TRBD2 (6 bases). V was clipped by 4 bases and J by 4 bases, with 11 bases between them. The length of the CDR3 is 14 residues. Germline assignment: CDR1 SGHNT and CDR2 YYREEE (reference sequence). CDR3 sequence reads: CASSLSGVTGELFF. DNA for the CDR3: TGTGCCAGCAGCCTATCGGGAGTCACCGGGGAGCTGTTTTTT.

This clone was seen a handful of times. V and J are TRBV25-1 and TRBJ1-5; maybe TRBD1 (6 bases). Germline V gives CDR1 MGHDK, CDR2 SYGVNS. V lost 4 bases and J 7 bases, leaving 14 bases between the germline ends. The CDR3 is made up of 14 amino acids. CDR3 nucleotides: TGTGCCAGCAGTGCATCGGGGGGGGCCCAGCCCCAGCATTTT. Translating it yields CASSASGGAQPQHF.